The 14 T cell receptor beta chains below come from one sample, sequenced in a study of T cell responses to AZD1222 COVID-19 vaccine. Clones were sequenced by immunoSEQ multiplex PCR, and TCRdb holds only the in-frame ones, with some missing. The data show around 100,000 clones, around 90% seen once. The sequencing used peripheral blood, collected on day 0 of AZD1222 vaccination. The receptor set was obtained from an adult in good health.

The CDR3 spells CASSNPGANTEAFF. In DNA, the CDR3 is TGTGCCAGCAGTAATCCGGGGGCAAACACTGAAGCTTTCTTT. The rearrangement uses TRBV3-1 (or the pseudogene TRBV3-2) and TRBJ1-1, with a possible D match to TRBD1 (6 bases). CDR1 is LGHDT and CDR2 is YNNKEL in the germline V gene (reference sequence). The CDR3 extends over 14 amino acids. Trimming stripped 6 bases from V and 2 bases from J, with 13 bases between.

The V gene is TRBV3-1 (or the pseudogene TRBV3-2), the J gene TRBJ1-3; D may be TRBD1 (5 bases). CDR1 and CDR2 (germline): LGHDT, YNNKEL (reference sequence). V lost 0 bases to trimming and J lost 3 bases, with 15 bases between them. This CDR3 comprises 17 residues. In DNA form, the CDR3 reads TGTGCCAGCAGCCAAGATATGTTACGGGGGTTTGGAAACACCATATATTTT. It translates to CASSQDMLRGFGNTIYF.

The chain couples TRBV18 to TRBJ2-7, with TRBD1 matching over 10 bases. This CDR3 is 14 amino acids long. Germline lookup yields CDR1 KGHSH and CDR2 LQKENI. With 3 bases clipped from V and 6 bases from J, the junction kept 5 bases outside the gene matches. In DNA form, the CDR3 reads TGTGCCAGCTCACCGGACAGGGGGTCATCCGAGCAGTACTTC. Amino acid sequence: CASSPDRGSSEQYF.

This clone was picked up a small number of times. J is TRBJ1-5 and V is TRBV6-6; D not certain. The CDR3 length is 16 residues. CDR1 and CDR2 from the germline V gene are MNHNY and SVGAGI (reference sequence). Between the trimmed V and J ends, which lost 5 bases and 3 bases, there was a span of 17 bases. CDR3 amino acids: CASSVDGWAFNQPQHF. CDR3 sequence (DNA): TGTGCCAGCAGTGTGGATGGTTGGGCATTCAATCAGCCCCAGCATTTT.

This rearrangement joins TRBV6-4 to TRBJ2-3; 7 bases align to TRBD2. J gave up 4 bases and V 6 bases, and 10 bases lay outside the gene matches. The CDR3 loop spans 15 amino acids. Germline CDR1 reads MRHNA; CDR2 reads SNTAGT. CDR3 in DNA: TGTGCCAGCAGCGGCGGGGAGGGCCCCGCAGATACGCAGTATTTT. It specifies CASSGGEGPADTQYF.

This clone was observed once. This sequence joins TRBV14 and TRBJ1-2; TRBD1 might be the D (6 bases). The germline V gene encodes CDR1 SGHDN and CDR2 FVKESK. V lost 5 bases and J 4 bases, leaving 11 bases between the germline ends. The CDR3 is 13 amino acids. CDR3 in amino acids: CASSEGQSYGYTF. CDR3 nucleotides: TGTGCCAGCAGCGAAGGACAGAGCTATGGCTACACCTTC.

The chain has TRBV2 and TRBJ2-7; 7 bases are a match to TRBD1. CDR1 is SNHLY and CDR2 is FYNNEI in the germline V gene. This CDR3 comprises 13 residues. Germline trimming cut 3 bases from V and 5 bases from J; bases unmatched to any gene: 4. In DNA, the CDR3 is TGTGCCAGCAGTGAGACAGGGATCCACGAGCAGTACTTC. Protein product: CASSETGIHEQYF.

The chain combines TRBV6-5 with TRBJ2-1; 8 bases map to TRBD1. Trimming removed 6 bases from V and 5 bases from J; junction bases left unmatched: 9. Germline CDR1 reads MNHEY; CDR2 reads SVGAGI. The CDR3 contains 15 residues. This CDR3 is CASRYTGGRNNEQFF. In DNA, the CDR3 is TGTGCCAGCAGGTACACAGGGGGAAGAAACAATGAGCAGTTCTTC.

This rearrangement joins TRBV10-3 to TRBJ2-7, with D tentatively TRBD2 (5 bases). Per the germline V gene, CDR1 is ENHRY and CDR2 is SYGVKD. The CDR3 totals 13 residues. V gave up 2 bases and J gave up 5 bases, with 10 bases separating them. As DNA, the CDR3 is TGTGCCATCAGTGAGCTGGACTTCAACGAGCAGTACTTC. Translation: CAISELDFNEQYF.

V and J are TRBV19 and TRBJ1-4, with a tentative D call TRBD1 (6 bases). The CDR3 totals 14 residues. Germline V CDR1 and CDR2: LNHDA, SQIVND (reference sequence). Trimming removed 10 bases from V and 2 bases from J, with 14 bases in between. CDR3 bases: TGTGCCACAGTGGGAGGGGGTACTAATGAAAAACTGTTTTTT. It is translated as CATVGGGTNEKLFF. Using reference TRBV19 and TRBJ1-4 for the parts outside the CDR3, the full variable domain is DGGITQSPKYLFRKEGQNVTLSCEQNLNHDAMYWYRQDPGQGLRLIYYSQIVNDFQKGDIAEGYSVSREKKESFPLTVTSAQKNPTAFYLCATVGGGTNEKLFFGSGTQLSVL.

This chain links TRBV20-1 with TRBJ2-1; D unresolved. Germline CDR1 reads DFQATT; CDR2 reads SNEGSKA (reference sequence). V shed 3 bases and J shed 0 bases, with 9 bases lying between them. The CDR3 extends over 14 amino acids. The CDR3 DNA reads as TGCAGTGCTAGTCCGCCTAGCTCCTACAATGAGCAGTTCTTC. It translates to CSASPPSSYNEQFF.

The rearrangement uses TRBV27 and TRBJ1-2; weak D call: TRBD1 (6 bases). The germline CDR1 and CDR2 sequences are MNHEY and SMNVEV (reference sequence). CDR3 size: 14 residues. Trimming stripped 0 bases from V and 6 bases from J, with 11 bases between. The CDR3 bases are TGTGCCAGCAGTTTATCGGGGCAGGGGAATGGCTACACCTTC. It is translated as CASSLSGQGNGYTF.

V is TRBV2 and J is TRBJ2-6, with 8 nucleotides matching TRBD1. The CDR3 contains 15 residues. V was clipped by 8 bases and J by 0 bases; unmatched bases: 3. Germline V gene data show CDR1 as SNHLY and CDR2 as FYNNEI. Here the CDR3 reads CASRQGSSGANVLTF. CDR3 DNA sequence: TGTGCCAGCCGACAGGGGAGCTCTGGGGCCAACGTCCTGACTTTC.

The rearrangement joins TRBV7-9 to TRBJ1-6; tentatively, D is TRBD1 (6 bases). V was cut by 5 bases and J by 8 bases, with 13 bases left in between. The CDR3 totals 14 residues. Germline CDR1 and CDR2: SEHNR and FQNEAQ (reference sequence). The CDR3 sequence: CASSNRERDSPLHF. Written as DNA, the CDR3 is TGTGCCAGCAGCAACAGGGAGAGAGATTCACCCCTCCACTTT.